This T cell receptor (beta chain) was profiled in a study of naive and memory T cell subsets. The beta constant-region primer was an equimolar mix of two oligonucleotides covering TRBC1 and TRBC2. Ligated cDNA was amplified by four rounds of PCR with nested alpha and beta constant-region primers and SP2. TCRdb independently ran MiXCR on the UMI-ligation and nested PCR reads; one entry per CDR3 protein. The profile covers about 140,000 distinct CDR3 sequences, with under 25% appearing a single time and 0.5% to 0.75% taken by the ten largest. The sample holds a few counts of this clonotype. Its matching antigen is unknown. Study-wide findings and caveats: Especially in CD8 cells, naive repertoires contained a few larger clonotypes, possibly CD45RA-re-expressing memory cells.

The material sequenced was naive CD8+ T cells from blood. The source of this sequence is a human donor in good health.

The CDR3 region is CASSLGTTTYEQYF. For the CDR3, the DNA is TGCGCCAGCAGTCTGGGGACAACTACCTACGAGCAGTACTTC. The chain uses TRBV23-1 and TRBJ2-7, with D perhaps matching TRBD1 (6 bases). TRBV23-1 is flagged as an ORF with uncertain function. With 4 bases removed from V and 2 bases from J, the gap between germline ends came to 12 bases. CDR3 size: 14 residues.